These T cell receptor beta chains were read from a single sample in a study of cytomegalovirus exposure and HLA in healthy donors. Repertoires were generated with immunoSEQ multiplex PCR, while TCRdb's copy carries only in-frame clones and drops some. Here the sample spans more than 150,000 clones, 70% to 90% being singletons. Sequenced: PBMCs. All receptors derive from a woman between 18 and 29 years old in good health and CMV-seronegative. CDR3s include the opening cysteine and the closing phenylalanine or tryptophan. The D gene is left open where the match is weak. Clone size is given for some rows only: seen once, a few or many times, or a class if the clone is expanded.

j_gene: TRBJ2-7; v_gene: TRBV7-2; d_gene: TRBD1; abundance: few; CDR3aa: CASSLGQGAIDEQYF; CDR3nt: TGTGCCAGCAGCTTAGGGCAGGGGGCGATCGACGAGCAGTACTTC
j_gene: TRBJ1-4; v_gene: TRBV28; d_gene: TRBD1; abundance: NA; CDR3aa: CASSPGQGRLMGLFF; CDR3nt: TGTGCCAGCAGTCCCGGACAGGGAAGGCTTATGGGACTGTTTTTT
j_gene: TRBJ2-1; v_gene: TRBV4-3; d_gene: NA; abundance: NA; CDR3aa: CASSQGGYEQFF; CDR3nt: TGCGCCAGCAGCCAAGGGGGCTATGAGCAGTTCTTC
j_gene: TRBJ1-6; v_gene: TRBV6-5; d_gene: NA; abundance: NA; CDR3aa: CASTGIHGANSPLHF; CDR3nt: TGTGCCAGCACAGGGATCCATGGCGCTAATTCACCCCTCCACTTT
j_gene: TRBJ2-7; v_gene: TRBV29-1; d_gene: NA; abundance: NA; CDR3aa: CSVVDSYEQYF; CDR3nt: TGCAGCGTCGTAGATTCCTACGAGCAGTACTTC
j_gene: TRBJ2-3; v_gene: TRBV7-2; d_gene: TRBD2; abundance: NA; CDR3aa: CASSLTSGGTDTQYF; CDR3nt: TGTGCCAGCAGCCTGACTAGCGGGGGCACAGATACGCAGTATTTT
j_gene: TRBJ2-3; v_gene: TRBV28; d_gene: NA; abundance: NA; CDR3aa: CASSLEGSNTQYF; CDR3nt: TGTGCCAGCAGTTTAGAGGGCTCGAATACGCAGTATTTT
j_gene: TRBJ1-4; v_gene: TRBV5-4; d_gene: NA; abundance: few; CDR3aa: CASSEEGPGEKLFF; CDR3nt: TGTGCCAGCAGCGAGGAGGGGCCTGGCGAAAAACTGTTTTTT
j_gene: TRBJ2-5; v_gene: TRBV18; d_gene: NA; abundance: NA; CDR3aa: CASSQTGSGETQYF; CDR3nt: TGTGCCAGCTCACAAACAGGCTCCGGGGAGACCCAGTACTTC
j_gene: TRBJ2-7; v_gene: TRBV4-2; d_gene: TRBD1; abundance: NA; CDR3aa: CASSQGTGGGDEQYF; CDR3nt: TGTGCCAGCAGCCAAGGTACAGGGGGTGGGGACGAGCAGTACTTC
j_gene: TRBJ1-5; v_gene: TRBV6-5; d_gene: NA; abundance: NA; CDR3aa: CASSAGFALPQHF; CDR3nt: TGTGCCAGCAGTGCAGGGTTCGCTTTACCCCAGCATTTT
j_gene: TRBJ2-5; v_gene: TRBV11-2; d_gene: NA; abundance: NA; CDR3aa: CASSQLWGEYQETQYF; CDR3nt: TGCGCCAGCAGCCAATTGTGGGGGGAATACCAAGAGACCCAGTACTTC
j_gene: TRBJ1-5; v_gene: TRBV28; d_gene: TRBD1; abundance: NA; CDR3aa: CASSQGAARGLGQHF; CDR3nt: TGTGCCAGCAGCCAGGGGGCGGCTCGGGGATTGGGCCAGCATTTT
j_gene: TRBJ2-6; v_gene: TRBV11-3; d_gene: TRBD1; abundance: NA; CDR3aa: CASSRGQGAGANVLTF; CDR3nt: TGTGCCAGCAGCAGGGGACAGGGGGCTGGGGCCAACGTCCTGACTTTC
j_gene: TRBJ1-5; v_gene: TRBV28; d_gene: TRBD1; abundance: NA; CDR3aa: CASSRRQGRPNQPQHF; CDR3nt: TGTGCCAGCAGCCGGAGACAGGGCCGCCCTAATCAGCCCCAGCATTTT
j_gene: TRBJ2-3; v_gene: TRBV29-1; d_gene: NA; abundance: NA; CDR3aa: CSGGVSGTDTQYF; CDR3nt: TGCAGCGGCGGCGTTTCTGGAACAGATACGCAGTATTTT
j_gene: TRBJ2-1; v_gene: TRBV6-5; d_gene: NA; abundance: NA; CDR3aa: CASREQGIPYNEQFF; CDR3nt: TGTGCCAGCAGAGAACAGGGAATTCCCTACAATGAGCAGTTCTTC
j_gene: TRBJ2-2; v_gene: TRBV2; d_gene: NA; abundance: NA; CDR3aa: CASSATGIAGELFF; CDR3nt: TGTGCCAGCAGCGCTACAGGGATAGCCGGGGAGCTGTTTTTT
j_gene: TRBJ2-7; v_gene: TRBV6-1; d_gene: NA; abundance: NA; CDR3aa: CASSRQATYEQYF; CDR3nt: TGTGCCAGCAGTCGACAGGCCACCTACGAGCAGTACTTC
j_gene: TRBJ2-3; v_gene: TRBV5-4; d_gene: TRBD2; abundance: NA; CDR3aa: CASSSQTSGRGDTQYF; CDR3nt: TGTGCCAGCAGCTCACAGACTAGCGGGAGAGGAGATACGCAGTATTTT
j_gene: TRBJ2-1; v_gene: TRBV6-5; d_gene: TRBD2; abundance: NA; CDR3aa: CASSYPSPSGSNEQFF; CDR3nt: TGTGCCAGCAGTTACCCTTCCCCTAGCGGGAGCAATGAGCAGTTCTTC
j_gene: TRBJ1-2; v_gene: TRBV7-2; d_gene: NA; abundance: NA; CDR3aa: CASSLASGGTYGYTF; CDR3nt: TGTGCCAGCAGCTTAGCGTCGGGGGGCACCTATGGCTACACCTTC
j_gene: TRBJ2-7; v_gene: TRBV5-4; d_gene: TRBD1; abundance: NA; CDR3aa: CASSSGTGGRYEQYF; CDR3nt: TGTGCCAGCAGCTCGGGGACAGGGGGTAGGTACGAGCAGTACTTC
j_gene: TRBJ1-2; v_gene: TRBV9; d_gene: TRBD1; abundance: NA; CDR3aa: CASSAGGGVGYTF; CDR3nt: TGTGCCAGCAGCGCAGGGGGCGGGGTTGGCTACACCTTC
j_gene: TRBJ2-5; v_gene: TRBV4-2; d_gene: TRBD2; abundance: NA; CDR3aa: CASSQVGLQETQYF; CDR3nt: TGTGCCAGCAGCCAAGTGGGACTACAAGAGACCCAGTACTTC
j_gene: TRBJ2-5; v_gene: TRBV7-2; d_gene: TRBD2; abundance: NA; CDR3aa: CASSSNSGGTQYF; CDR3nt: TGTGCCAGCAGCTCGAATAGCGGGGGGACCCAGTACTTC
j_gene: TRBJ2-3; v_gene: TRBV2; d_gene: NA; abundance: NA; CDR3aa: CASRGLLPTDTQYF; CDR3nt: TGTGCCAGCAGGGGGCTACTTCCTACAGATACGCAGTATTTT
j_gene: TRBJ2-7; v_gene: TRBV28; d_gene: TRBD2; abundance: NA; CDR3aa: CASRLRDLAGGVYEQYF; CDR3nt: TGTGCCAGCAGACTTCGCGATCTAGCGGGGGGAGTGTACGAGCAGTACTTC
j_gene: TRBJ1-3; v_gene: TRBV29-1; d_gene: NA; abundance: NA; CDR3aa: CSVDPRTSSGNTIYF; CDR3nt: TGCAGCGTTGATCCCCGTACCAGCTCTGGAAACACCATATATTTT
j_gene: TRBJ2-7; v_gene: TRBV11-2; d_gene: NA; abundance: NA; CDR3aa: CASQGGYREQYF; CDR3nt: TGTGCCAGCCAGGGTGGGTATCGCGAGCAGTACTTC
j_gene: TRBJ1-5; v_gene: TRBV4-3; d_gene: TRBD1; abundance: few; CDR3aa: CASSQDYRGLGHDQPQHF; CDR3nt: TGCGCCAGCAGCCAAGATTACAGGGGGCTTGGGCATGATCAGCCCCAGCATTTT
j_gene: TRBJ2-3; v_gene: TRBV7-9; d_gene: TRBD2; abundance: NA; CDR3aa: CASSRFLADLTDTQYF; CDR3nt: TGTGCCAGCAGCCGTTTTCTAGCGGACCTCACAGATACGCAGTATTTT
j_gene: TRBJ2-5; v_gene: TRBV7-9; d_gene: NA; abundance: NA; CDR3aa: CASSLVGLREQETQYF; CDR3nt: TGTGCCAGCAGCTTAGTAGGTTTGAGGGAACAAGAGACCCAGTACTTC
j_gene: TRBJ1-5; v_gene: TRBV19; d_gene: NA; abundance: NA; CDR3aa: CASNKQGRVSNQPQHF; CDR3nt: TGTGCCAGTAATAAACAGGGACGAGTCAGCAATCAGCCCCAGCATTTT
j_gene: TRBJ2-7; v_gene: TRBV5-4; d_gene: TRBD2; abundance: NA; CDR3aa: CASRPGGVAGQDEQYF; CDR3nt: TGTGCCAGCAGGCCCGGGGGGGTAGCGGGACAAGACGAGCAGTACTTC
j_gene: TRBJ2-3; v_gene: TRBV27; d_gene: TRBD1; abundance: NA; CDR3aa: CASTLDRATDTQYF; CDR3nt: TGTGCCAGCACCTTGGACAGGGCTACAGATACGCAGTATTTT
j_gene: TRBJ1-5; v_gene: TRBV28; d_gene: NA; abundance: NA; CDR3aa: CASSSPADDIQPQHF; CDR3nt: TGTGCCAGCAGTTCCCCGGCTGATGACATTCAGCCCCAGCATTTT
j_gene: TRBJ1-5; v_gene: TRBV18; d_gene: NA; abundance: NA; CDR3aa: CASSPRITDSNQPQHF; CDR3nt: TGTGCCAGCTCACCACGTATAACAGATAGCAATCAGCCCCAGCATTTT
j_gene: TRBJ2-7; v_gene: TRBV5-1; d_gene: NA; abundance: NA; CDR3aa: CASSGREGEQYF; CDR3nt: TGCGCCAGCAGCGGCAGGGAAGGCGAGCAGTACTTC
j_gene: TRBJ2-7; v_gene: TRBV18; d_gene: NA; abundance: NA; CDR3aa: CASSHERTVRSEQYF; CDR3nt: TGTGCCAGCTCACATGAAAGGACAGTCCGCTCCGAGCAGTACTTC
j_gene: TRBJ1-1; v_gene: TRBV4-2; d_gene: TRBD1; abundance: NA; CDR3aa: CASSHHSEGAGTEAFF; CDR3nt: TGTGCCAGCAGCCACCACTCGGAGGGGGCGGGCACTGAAGCTTTCTTT